Each of the 5 T cell receptor beta chains below was sequenced from the same sample in a study of shared clonotypes between healthy human individuals. The method was immunoSEQ multiplex PCR; TCRdb's version includes in-frame clones alone and lacks a portion of them. The sample has some 490,000 clones; around 85% are singletons. Specimen: PBMCs. The receptors stem from a middle-aged woman in good health. Some clones in this sample may be carry-over from other donors' samples.

As to this clone: A far larger clone lies a single base away; this is likely a read error. The chain links TRBV6-1 to TRBJ2-7; D assignment may be TRBD1 or TRBD2 (5 bases each). The length of the CDR3 is 15 residues. Trimming took 6 bases from V and 2 from J, leaving 17 bases between them. The germline CDR1 and CDR2 sequences are MNHNS and SASEGT. The CDR3 DNA sequence: TGTGCCAGCAGGAGGGGTACCTGGTCCCCCTACGAGCAGTACTTC. Protein: CASRRGTWSPYEQYF.

This rearrangement joins TRBV28 to TRBJ2-1; possibly TRBD1 for D (5 bases). V lost 5 bases and J 5 bases, leaving 10 bases between the germline ends. This CDR3 comprises 13 residues. The germline CDR1 and CDR2 sequences are MDHEN and SYDVKM. In DNA, the CDR3 is TGTGCCAGCAGTCCATGGACAAACAATGAGCAGTTCTTC. It is translated as CASSPWTNNEQFF. Variable domain in full (rest from reference TRBV28 and TRBJ2-1): DVKVTQSSRYLVKRTGEKVFLECVQDMDHENMFWYRQDPGLGLRLIYFSYDVKMKEKGDIPEGYSVSREKKERFSLILESASTNQTSMYLCASSPWTNNEQFFGPGTRLTVL.

This rearrangement joins TRBV4-1 to TRBJ1-3; D unresolved. This CDR3 contains 16 residues. CDR1 is MGHRA, CDR2 YSYEKL, per germline. Trimming took 1 base from V and 1 from J, leaving 11 bases between them. CDR3 sequence (DNA): TGCGCCAGCAGCCAAGCGACCGGGGAATCTGGAAACACCATATATTTT. Translated, it gives CASSQATGESGNTIYF.

J is TRBJ1-1 and V is TRBV18; 8 positions match TRBD1. This CDR3 contains 14 residues. V gave up 6 bases and J gave up 5 bases; unmatched junction bases: 8. Per the germline V gene, CDR1 is KGHSH and CDR2 is LQKENI. This CDR3 reads CASSQQGGRTEAFF. The CDR3 DNA reads TGTGCCAGCTCCCAACAGGGGGGTAGGACTGAAGCTTTCTTT.

The gene calls are TRBV5-3 and TRBJ1-1; D perhaps matches TRBD1 (5 bases). TRBV5-3 is an open reading frame, and its role is uncertain. This CDR3 has 20 residues. V was clipped by 0 bases and J by 0 bases, with 24 bases between them. The DNA of the CDR3 is TGTGCCAGAAGCTTGGATCTAGGGGAACATGACTCGGGGATGAACACTGAAGCTTTCTTT. Translation: CARSLDLGEHDSGMNTEAFF.